These T cell receptor beta chains were read from a single sample in a study of blood T cell repertoires in COVID-19. Profiling relied on immunoSEQ multiplex PCR, and the TCRdb table lists in-frame clones only, not all of them. The repertoire consists of more than 150,000 clones, with just under 90% occurring once and the leading ten covering roughly an eighth. What was sequenced was peripheral blood. These TCRs come from a woman aged 70 to 79 with COVID-19, enrolled during active disease. Both conserved end residues are part of each CDR3. Fields, in order: D gene, J gene, clone size, V gene, CDR3 protein, CDR3 DNA. The D gene is left open where the match is weak. Not every row has a clone size; where given, it reads once, few, many or a size class.

d_call: -; j_call: TRBJ1-5; clone_size: -; v_call: TRBV28; cdr3_aa: CASSSFSPRQASNQPQHF; cdr3_nt: TGTGCCAGCAGTTCTTTCTCCCCAAGACAGGCCAGCAATCAGCCCCAGCATTTT
d_call: -; j_call: TRBJ1-2; clone_size: -; v_call: TRBV5-4; cdr3_aa: CASSPEGPSNYGYTF; cdr3_nt: TGTGCCAGCAGCCCGGAGGGACCATCTAACTATGGCTACACCTTC
d_call: -; j_call: TRBJ2-7; clone_size: -; v_call: TRBV25-1; cdr3_aa: CASTMTARGEQYF; cdr3_nt: TGTGCCAGCACCATGACGGCCAGGGGAGAGCAGTACTTC
d_call: TRBD2; j_call: TRBJ2-1; clone_size: -; v_call: TRBV7-3; cdr3_aa: CASSLGRSGVNEQFF; cdr3_nt: TGTGCCAGCAGCTTAGGTAGAAGCGGGGTAAATGAGCAGTTCTTC
d_call: -; j_call: TRBJ2-7; clone_size: -; v_call: TRBV18; cdr3_aa: CASSPAWSEQYF; cdr3_nt: TGTGCCAGCTCCCCCGCATGGAGTGAGCAGTACTTC
d_call: TRBD2; j_call: TRBJ2-3; clone_size: -; v_call: TRBV2; cdr3_aa: CASKAVAGGPTDTQYF; cdr3_nt: TGTGCCAGCAAGGCTGTGGCGGGAGGGCCTACAGATACGCAGTATTTT
d_call: TRBD1; j_call: TRBJ1-1; clone_size: -; v_call: TRBV3-1/TRBV3-2; cdr3_aa: CASSQRAGGRTEAFF; cdr3_nt: TGTGCCAGCAGCCAGCGGGCAGGGGGTCGGACTGAAGCTTTCTTT
d_call: -; j_call: TRBJ1-6; clone_size: -; v_call: TRBV7-6; cdr3_aa: CASSLDVRTKDSPLHF; cdr3_nt: TGTGCCAGCAGCTTAGATGTCAGAACCAAAGATTCACCCCTCCACTTT
d_call: -; j_call: TRBJ1-4; clone_size: -; v_call: TRBV30; cdr3_aa: CASTTNEKLFF; cdr3_nt: TGTGCATCCACAACTAATGAAAAACTGTTTTTT
d_call: TRBD1; j_call: TRBJ1-3; clone_size: -; v_call: TRBV5-4; cdr3_aa: CASSLGQGYSGNTIYF; cdr3_nt: TGTGCCAGCAGCTTGGGACAGGGATATTCTGGAAACACCATATATTTT
d_call: -; j_call: TRBJ1-5; clone_size: -; v_call: TRBV6-1; cdr3_aa: CASSGSPGTKYQPQHF; cdr3_nt: TGTGCCAGCAGTGGTAGCCCCGGGACAAAATATCAGCCCCAGCATTTT
d_call: TRBD2; j_call: TRBJ2-1; clone_size: -; v_call: TRBV4-1; cdr3_aa: CASSQTGTSGSSYNEQFF; cdr3_nt: TGCGCCAGCAGCCAAACCGGGACTAGCGGGAGCTCCTACAATGAGCAGTTCTTC
d_call: -; j_call: TRBJ2-6; clone_size: -; v_call: TRBV7-2; cdr3_aa: CASSLQTRSKTGANVLTF; cdr3_nt: TGTGCCAGCAGCCTCCAGACACGTAGTAAAACTGGGGCCAACGTCCTGACTTTC
d_call: -; j_call: TRBJ2-1; clone_size: -; v_call: TRBV6-5; cdr3_aa: CASSYTGYDEQFF; cdr3_nt: TGTGCCAGCAGTTACACAGGGTATGATGAGCAGTTCTTC
d_call: -; j_call: TRBJ2-7; clone_size: -; v_call: TRBV4-1; cdr3_aa: CASSQVGQAYEQYF; cdr3_nt: TGCGCCAGCAGCCAAGTTGGGCAGGCCTACGAGCAGTACTTC
d_call: TRBD1; j_call: TRBJ2-1; clone_size: -; v_call: TRBV9; cdr3_aa: CASSGGQGTYNEQFF; cdr3_nt: TGTGCCAGCAGCGGGGGACAGGGGACCTACAATGAGCAGTTCTTC
d_call: TRBD1; j_call: TRBJ1-1; clone_size: -; v_call: TRBV30; cdr3_aa: CAWSARDRVRTEAFF; cdr3_nt: TGTGCCTGGAGTGCTCGGGACAGGGTCCGGACTGAAGCTTTCTTT
d_call: TRBD2; j_call: TRBJ2-3; clone_size: -; v_call: TRBV28; cdr3_aa: CAAGLAGTSTDTQYF; cdr3_nt: TGTGCAGCCGGGCTAGCGGGCACTAGCACAGATACGCAGTATTTT
d_call: -; j_call: TRBJ2-2; clone_size: -; v_call: TRBV11-2; cdr3_aa: CASSSAQGHTGELFF; cdr3_nt: TGTGCCAGCAGCTCCGCCCAGGGGCACACCGGGGAGCTGTTTTTT
d_call: -; j_call: TRBJ2-1; clone_size: -; v_call: TRBV9; cdr3_aa: CASSVGLAGQDEQFF; cdr3_nt: TGTGCCAGCAGCGTAGGGCTAGCGGGACAGGATGAGCAGTTCTTC
d_call: TRBD2; j_call: TRBJ2-2; clone_size: -; v_call: TRBV19; cdr3_aa: CASSFLAEAPTGELFF; cdr3_nt: TGTGCCAGTAGTTTTCTAGCGGAAGCCCCCACCGGGGAGCTGTTTTTT
d_call: TRBD1; j_call: TRBJ2-7; clone_size: -; v_call: TRBV15; cdr3_aa: CATSPGTGNSYEQYF; cdr3_nt: TGTGCCACCAGCCCCGGGACAGGGAACTCCTACGAGCAGTACTTC
d_call: TRBD1; j_call: TRBJ1-2; clone_size: -; v_call: TRBV6-1; cdr3_aa: CASSELWTGEYGYTF; cdr3_nt: TGTGCCAGCAGTGAACTATGGACAGGGGAGTATGGCTACACCTTC
d_call: TRBD1; j_call: TRBJ2-1; clone_size: -; v_call: TRBV9; cdr3_aa: CASSVGQGVYNEQFF; cdr3_nt: TGTGCCAGCAGCGTAGGGCAGGGGGTCTACAATGAGCAGTTCTTC
d_call: TRBD2; j_call: TRBJ2-7; clone_size: -; v_call: TRBV15; cdr3_aa: CATSRELAGLSYEQYF; cdr3_nt: TGTGCCACCAGCAGAGAACTAGCGGGACTCTCCTACGAGCAGTACTTC
d_call: -; j_call: TRBJ2-2; clone_size: -; v_call: TRBV5-4; cdr3_aa: CASSYDEGGNTGELFF; cdr3_nt: TGTGCCAGCAGCTACGATGAAGGCGGGAACACCGGGGAGCTGTTTTTT
d_call: -; j_call: TRBJ1-2; clone_size: -; v_call: TRBV9; cdr3_aa: CASSPRQNYYGYTF; cdr3_nt: TGTGCCAGCAGCCCGAGACAGAATTACTATGGCTACACCTTC
d_call: -; j_call: TRBJ1-2; clone_size: -; v_call: TRBV5-4; cdr3_aa: CASSSRTANNYGYTF; cdr3_nt: TGTGCCAGCAGCTCGAGGACAGCCAATAACTATGGCTACACCTTC
d_call: TRBD1; j_call: TRBJ1-5; clone_size: once; v_call: TRBV29-1; cdr3_aa: CSVVGQDQNQPQHF; cdr3_nt: TGCAGCGTTGTAGGACAGGACCAAAATCAGCCCCAGCATTTT
d_call: TRBD1; j_call: TRBJ2-7; clone_size: -; v_call: TRBV7-8; cdr3_aa: CASSLRYRGQDEQYF; cdr3_nt: TGTGCCAGCAGCTTAAGGTACAGGGGGCAGGACGAGCAGTACTTC
d_call: TRBD2; j_call: TRBJ2-2; clone_size: -; v_call: TRBV9; cdr3_aa: CASAKASGILRTGELFF; cdr3_nt: TGTGCCAGCGCTAAGGCTAGCGGGATATTACGGACCGGGGAGCTGTTTTTT
d_call: -; j_call: TRBJ2-7; clone_size: -; v_call: TRBV7-8; cdr3_aa: CASSLDTGQTYEQYF; cdr3_nt: TGTGCCAGCAGCTTAGATACAGGACAAACCTACGAGCAGTACTTC
d_call: TRBD2; j_call: TRBJ2-3; clone_size: once; v_call: TRBV11-1; cdr3_aa: CASSSGLAGTDTQYF; cdr3_nt: TGTGCCAGCAGCTCGGGACTAGCGGGAACAGATACGCAGTATTTT
d_call: TRBD1; j_call: TRBJ1-3; clone_size: -; v_call: TRBV5-5; cdr3_aa: CASSLEGQSTGNTIYF; cdr3_nt: TGTGCCAGCAGCTTGGAGGGACAGTCTACTGGAAACACCATATATTTT
d_call: TRBD2; j_call: TRBJ2-7; clone_size: -; v_call: TRBV7-2; cdr3_aa: CASSLELGTRVEQYF; cdr3_nt: TGTGCCAGCAGCTTAGAGCTGGGGACTAGAGTCGAGCAGTACTTC
d_call: -; j_call: TRBJ1-5; clone_size: -; v_call: TRBV2; cdr3_aa: CASSGVGGGVQPQHF; cdr3_nt: TGTGCCAGCAGTGGGGTTGGGGGGGGCGTCCAGCCCCAGCATTTT
d_call: TRBD2; j_call: TRBJ2-1; clone_size: -; v_call: TRBV6-5; cdr3_aa: CARNGLALYNEQFF; cdr3_nt: TGTGCCAGAAACGGACTAGCGCTGTACAATGAGCAGTTCTTC
d_call: -; j_call: TRBJ2-7; clone_size: few; v_call: TRBV19; cdr3_aa: CASRSGHSLSYEQYF; cdr3_nt: TGTGCCAGTAGGTCGGGACACAGCCTCTCCTACGAGCAGTACTTC
d_call: -; j_call: TRBJ2-1; clone_size: -; v_call: TRBV29-1; cdr3_aa: CSVQPGELPYNEQFF; cdr3_nt: TGCAGCGTTCAACCGGGGGAACTTCCCTACAATGAGCAGTTCTTC
d_call: -; j_call: TRBJ1-1; clone_size: -; v_call: TRBV7-2; cdr3_aa: CASRQGYTEAFF; cdr3_nt: TGTGCCAGCAGGCAGGGGTACACTGAAGCTTTCTTT
d_call: -; j_call: TRBJ1-1; clone_size: few; v_call: TRBV2; cdr3_aa: CASTRGGWEVSEAFF; cdr3_nt: TGTGCCAGCACCCGAGGGGGTTGGGAAGTCTCTGAAGCTTTCTTT
d_call: TRBD1; j_call: TRBJ2-1; clone_size: few; v_call: TRBV30; cdr3_aa: CAWGGQYNEQFF; cdr3_nt: TGTGCCTGGGGGGGACAGTACAATGAGCAGTTCTTC
d_call: -; j_call: TRBJ2-5; clone_size: once; v_call: TRBV4-1; cdr3_aa: CASSQVHVADPPRTQYF; cdr3_nt: TGCGCCAGCAGCCAAGTCCATGTGGCGGATCCTCCCAGGACCCAGTACTTC
d_call: TRBD2; j_call: TRBJ2-2; clone_size: -; v_call: TRBV18; cdr3_aa: CASSPPSTSMSGELFF; cdr3_nt: TGTGCCAGCTCACCACCATCGACTAGCATGTCCGGGGAGCTGTTTTTT
d_call: TRBD1; j_call: TRBJ2-1; clone_size: -; v_call: TRBV6-5; cdr3_aa: CASRSRAGGAWEQFF; cdr3_nt: TGTGCCAGCAGGTCGAGGGCAGGGGGTGCGTGGGAGCAGTTCTTC
d_call: -; j_call: TRBJ1-2; clone_size: -; v_call: TRBV5-4; cdr3_aa: CASSLTGRSYGYTF; cdr3_nt: TGTGCCAGCAGCTTGACAGGCAGGTCCTATGGCTACACCTTC
d_call: TRBD1; j_call: TRBJ2-2; clone_size: -; v_call: TRBV6-6; cdr3_aa: CASSPNLRQGILTNTGELFF; cdr3_nt: TGTGCCAGCAGCCCGAACCTTCGACAGGGCATACTAACGAACACCGGGGAGCTGTTTTTT
d_call: -; j_call: TRBJ1-2; clone_size: -; v_call: TRBV19; cdr3_aa: CASSTTGSGYGYTF; cdr3_nt: TGTGCCAGTAGTACCACAGGGTCTGGCTATGGCTACACCTTC
d_call: TRBD2; j_call: TRBJ2-1; clone_size: -; v_call: TRBV18; cdr3_aa: CASSLSGGSVYNEQFF; cdr3_nt: TGTGCCAGCTCACTCTCGGGGGGGAGTGTATACAATGAGCAGTTCTTC
d_call: -; j_call: TRBJ2-3; clone_size: -; v_call: TRBV9; cdr3_aa: CASSSVQDTQYF; cdr3_nt: TGTGCCAGCAGCTCGGTCCAAGATACGCAGTATTTT
d_call: TRBD1; j_call: TRBJ1-6; clone_size: -; v_call: TRBV11-2; cdr3_aa: CASSAGGNSPLHF; cdr3_nt: TGTGCCAGCAGCGCAGGGGGGAATTCACCCCTCCACTTT